This T cell receptor (beta chain) was profiled in a study of T cell responses to AZD1222 COVID-19 vaccine (dated by TCRdb to the early 2020s). In terms of the full investigation: AZD1222 recipients given second doses at about 4 weeks or at about 12 weeks were pooled, since spike-specific TCR depth and breadth were not found to differ between the two schedules. A total of 233 trial participants underwent TCR sequencing, of whom 200 to 220 had received two doses of AZD1222 and about 26 had received two doses of the MenACWY control vaccine. Trial participants were enrolled by age into 18-55, 56-69 and 70-plus year subgroups, with around 150, 28 and 57 TCR-sequenced participants respectively.

The CDR3 regions of human TCRbeta chains were analyzed by immunosequencing. Per the authors' processing: Repertoire TCRs were matched against a reference library of SARS-CoV-2-specific TCRs generated with the MIRA antigen-specificity platform. Breadth meant the fraction of unique TCRs that were SARS-CoV-2-associated, whereas depth meant the fraction of total T cells that were SARS-CoV-2-associated. Each spike-specific TCR was assigned to its reactive spike region and to a CD4 or CD8 class using the MIRA data. Log10-transformed breadth and depth values were compared by one-way ANOVA with Sidak's multiple comparisons tests. The clones in this table, taken by TCRdb from immuneACCESS, are in-frame only. Not every clone is retained; where verified, under half of the shortfall comes from an unresolved V gene, and the cause of the rest is unknown. That table gives V, J and clone size, and the DNA gave D and trimming. The sample has over 100,000 clones on record, roughly 90% of them singletons. Together, the top ten hold roughly 4% of the sample.

Worth noting for this clone: Its antigen remains undetermined. Base qualities are missing; no much larger clone stands one base away.

Overall study results and their limits: Conclusions about previously exposed vaccinees were limited because only six AZD1222 recipients were SARS-CoV-2 seropositive at baseline. Reportedly, close to half of the unique spike-specific TCRs recognized epitopes lying outside the regions that are mutated in the B.1.351 and B.1.1.7 variants. The 56-69-year group was small, and its depth increase did not reach significance, likely because of low power. Vaccine-associated CD4 TCRs spanned the whole spike protein, with dominant responses in regions 160-218 and 743-854. Participants were mostly white British, with more females than males. The authors suggested clonal diversity may have been underestimated. Because no day 14 peak-response samples were available, repertoires were characterized only after the peak T cell response. Spike-specific TCR breadth and depth rose significantly after two AZD1222 doses compared with day 0 and with MenACWY recipients.

The label giving this sample's time point can be read as: baseline before first vaccination. The vaccinee samples were drawn from two UK trials, COV001 and COV002, one of which was a single-blind randomized controlled phase 2/3 trial testing AZD1222 (ChAdOx1 nCoV-19) in healthy adults. For TCRbeta chain sequencing, PBMC samples from trial participants were taken at day 0 and at day 28 after the second dose. The CDR1 and CDR2 encoded by the germline V gene (reference sequence) are MNHEY and SMNVEV. The CDR3 spans 16 residues, from the cysteine through the phenylalanine. Only the CDR3 DNA stays, 48 bases, in frame from base 1. Trimming leaves V shorter by 3 bases and J shorter by 9 bases, with the junction holding 12 bases beyond the gene matches.

The V and J genes are TRBV27 and TRBJ2-1; 9 central bases correspond to TRBD1. The receptor comes from an adult in good health. Sample: peripheral blood, taken on day 0 of AZD1222 vaccination. The CDR3 here reads CASSLAPGTGIAEQFF. The sequence in DNA is TGTGCCAGCAGTTTGGCCCCCGGGACAGGGATAGCTGAGCAGTTCTTC.